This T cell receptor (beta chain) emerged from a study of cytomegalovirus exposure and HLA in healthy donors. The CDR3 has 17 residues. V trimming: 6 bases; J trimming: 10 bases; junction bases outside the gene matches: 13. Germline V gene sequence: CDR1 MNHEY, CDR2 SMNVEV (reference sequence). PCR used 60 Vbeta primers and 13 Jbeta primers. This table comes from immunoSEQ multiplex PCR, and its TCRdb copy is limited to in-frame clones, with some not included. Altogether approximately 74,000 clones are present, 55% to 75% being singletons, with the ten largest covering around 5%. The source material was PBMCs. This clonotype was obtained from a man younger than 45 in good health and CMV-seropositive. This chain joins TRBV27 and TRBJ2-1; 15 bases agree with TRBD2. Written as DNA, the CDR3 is TGTGCCAGCAGGCCGACCCGTGGACTAGCGGGAGGGCCCGAGCAGTTCTTC. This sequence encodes CASRPTRGLAGGPEQFF.